The present T cell receptor beta chain was sequenced within a study of blood T cell repertoires in COVID-19. The wider study: Samples taken during acute and convalescent COVID-19 were collected in the United States, Italy and Spain.

Between the trimmed V and J ends, which lost 0 bases and 7 bases, there was a span of 10 bases. The CDR3 is made up of 13 amino acids. Produced via immunoSEQ multiplex PCR; TCRdb's table is partial and in-frame only. The repertoire includes about 120,000 clones, around nine tenths of them detected once, and about 1.6% sits in the top ten. Material: peripheral blood. The gene calls are TRBV5-7 and TRBJ1-2, with D maybe TRBD1 (6 bases). TRBV5-7 is assigned to the ORF class and has an uncertain function. The sequence was obtained from a human donor in a cohort sampled during active COVID-19. The CDR3 protein is CASSLDRAGGYTF. The CDR3 DNA is TGTGCCAGCAGCTTGGACAGGGCTGGTGGCTACACCTTC.